This T cell receptor beta chain was identified during a study of cytomegalovirus exposure and HLA in healthy donors. The PCR ran on 60 Vbeta and 13 Jbeta primers. The assay was immunoSEQ multiplex PCR, and TCRdb's table has in-frame clones only and misses some. This table holds 170,000 or so clones, 84% found once. The CDR3 is 14 residues long. The J segment lost 6 bases and the V segment lost 6 bases, leaving 4 bases of the junction unmatched. Germline CDR1 SGHRS, CDR2 YFSETQ. Sequenced material: PBMCs. The TCR sequence derives from a man aged 50-60 years in good health and CMV-seropositive. J is TRBJ2-1 and V is TRBV5-1, with TRBD2 identical over 12 bases. Here the CDR3 DNA reads TGCGCCAGCACCCAGACTAGCGGGAGCAATGAGCAGTTCTTC. Its translation is CASTQTSGSNEQFF.